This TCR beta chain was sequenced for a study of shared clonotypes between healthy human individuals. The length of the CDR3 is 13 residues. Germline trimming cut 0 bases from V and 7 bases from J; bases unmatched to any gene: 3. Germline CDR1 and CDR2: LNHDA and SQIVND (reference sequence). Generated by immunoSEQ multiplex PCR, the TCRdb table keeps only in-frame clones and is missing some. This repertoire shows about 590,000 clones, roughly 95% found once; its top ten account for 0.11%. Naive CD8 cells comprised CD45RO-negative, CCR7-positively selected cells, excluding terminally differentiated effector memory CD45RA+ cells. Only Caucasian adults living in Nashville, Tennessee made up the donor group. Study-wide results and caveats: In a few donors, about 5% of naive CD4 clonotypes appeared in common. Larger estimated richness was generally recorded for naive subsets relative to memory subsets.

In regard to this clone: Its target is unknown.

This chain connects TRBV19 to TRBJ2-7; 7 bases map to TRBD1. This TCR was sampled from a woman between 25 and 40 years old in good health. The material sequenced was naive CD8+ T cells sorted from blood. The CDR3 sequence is CASSIDLGQEQYF. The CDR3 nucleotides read TGTGCCAGTAGTATAGATCTGGGACAGGAGCAGTACTTC.